The 27 T cell receptor beta chains listed next were all sequenced from one sample in a study of blood T cell repertoires in COVID-19. TCRdb keeps only in-frame clones here, not all; method: immunoSEQ multiplex PCR. This sample yields about 81,000 clones, of which around 88% are seen a single time; nearly 5% belongs to the top ten. Sequencing was carried out using peripheral blood. The receptors stem from a woman aged 80 or over with acute or convalescent COVID-19.

The gene calls are TRBV7-8 and TRBJ2-3, with TRBD2 matching over 7 bases. This CDR3 has 14 amino acids. Germline values: CDR1 SGHVS, CDR2 FQNEAQ. The J segment lost 0 bases and the V segment lost 5 bases, leaving 2 bases of the junction unmatched. The CDR3 is CASSSSGSTDTQYF. In DNA, the CDR3 is TGTGCCAGCAGCAGTAGCGGGAGCACAGATACGCAGTATTTT.

CDR3 sequence reads: CASSSRRDNFSPLHF. In nucleotides, the CDR3 is TGTGCCAGCAGCTCACGCCGGGACAATTTTTCACCCCTCCACTTT. The J gene is TRBJ1-6, the V gene TRBV7-9; D is perhaps TRBD1 (6 bases). CDR1 and CDR2 (germline): SEHNR, FQNEAQ (reference sequence). This CDR3 region has 15 residues. Trimming stripped 4 bases from V and 9 bases from J, with 16 bases between.

This chain links TRBV30 with TRBJ1-3, with unresolved D. Between the trimmed V and J ends, which lost 4 bases and 0 bases, there was a span of 7 bases. This CDR3 has 13 amino acids. CDR1 GTSNPN and CDR2 SVGIG come from the germline V gene (reference sequence). The CDR3 nucleotides read TGTGCCTGGACAATTTTCTCTGGAAACACCATATATTTT. It encodes CAWTIFSGNTIYF.

The chain has TRBV2 and TRBJ1-2; 7 bases are a match to TRBD1. Unmatched junction bases numbered 7, after V lost 8 bases and J lost 4 bases. CDR1 is SNHLY, CDR2 FYNNEI, per germline. The CDR3 extends over 13 amino acids. The CDR3 protein is CASLGRQGYGYTF. CDR3 DNA sequence: TGTGCCAGCTTAGGGCGACAGGGCTATGGCTACACCTTC.

This chain links TRBV5-1 with TRBJ1-4, with TRBD1 as a possible D gene (6 bases). V gave up 2 bases and J gave up 4 bases, with 9 bases separating them. The germline CDR1 and CDR2 sequences are SGHRS and YFSETQ. CDR3 length equals 14 residues. The CDR3 reads CASSFGQLNEKLFF. The CDR3 nucleotides are TGCGCCAGCAGCTTCGGACAGCTTAATGAAAAACTGTTTTTT.

This chain uses TRBV29-1 with TRBJ2-3, with 12 bases matching TRBD2. This CDR3 region has 16 residues. CDR1 SQVTM and CDR2 ANQGSEA come from the germline V gene. The V segment lost 4 bases and the J segment 1 base; nucleotides outside the gene matches: 6. Here the CDR3 reads CSVGLAGGLGTDTQYF. As DNA, the CDR3 is TGCAGCGTTGGGCTAGCGGGAGGGTTGGGCACAGATACGCAGTATTTT.

V and J are TRBV6-6 and TRBJ2-5, with D possibly matching TRBD1 (6 bases). V was clipped by 7 bases and J by 5 bases, with 14 bases between them. The germline gives CDR1 MNHNY, CDR2 SVGAGI (reference sequence). CDR3 length: 13 residues. The CDR3 sequence is CASTSGASETQYF. The CDR3 DNA is TGTGCCAGCACCTCAGGGGCCTCGGAGACCCAGTACTTC.

This clone was counted a single time. The J gene is TRBJ2-7, the V gene TRBV3-1 (or the pseudogene TRBV3-2); a weak D match, TRBD2 (5 bases). Trimming took 7 bases from V and 3 from J, leaving 19 bases between them. Germline V gene data show CDR1 as LGHDT and CDR2 as YNNKEL (reference sequence). This CDR3 is built from 15 residues. The CDR3 sequence: CASTRSGGRVYEQYF. Here the CDR3 DNA reads TGTGCCAGCACCAGGAGCGGCGGGCGAGTCTACGAGCAGTACTTC.

For the CDR3, the DNA is TGTGCCAGCAGCTTGAAGACAGGGGTGAGGACAGATACGCAGTATTTT. It is translated as CASSLKTGVRTDTQYF. The gene calls are TRBV5-4 and TRBJ2-3; 8 bases align to TRBD1. This CDR3 has 16 residues. Germline values: CDR1 SGHNT, CDR2 YYREEE (reference sequence). V shed 1 base, J shed 3 bases, and the junction held 7 bases outside the gene matches. The full variable domain, its missing parts supplied by reference TRBV5-4 and TRBJ2-3, is ETGVTQSPTHLIKTRGQQVTLRCSSQSGHNTVSWYQQALGQGPQFIFQYYREEENGRGNFPPRFSGLQFPNYSSELNVNALELDDSALYLCASSLKTGVRTDTQYFGPGTRLTVL.

Here the CDR3 reads CAIRGTGAPYEQYF. CDR3 DNA sequence: TGTGCCATCAGAGGGACAGGCGCCCCCTACGAGCAGTACTTC. The V call is TRBV10-3, the J call TRBJ2-7; TRBD1 matches at 8 bases. The CDR3 totals 14 residues. Unmatched junction bases numbered 6, after V lost 6 bases and J lost 2 bases. CDR1 ENHRY and CDR2 SYGVKD come from the germline V gene.

V usage is TRBV11-2 and J usage is TRBJ1-4; D may be TRBD1 (5 bases). V was shortened by 1 base and J by 7 bases, with 13 bases between the two germline ends. In germline, CDR1 is SGHAT, CDR2 FQNNGV. This CDR3 has 15 residues. In nucleotides, the CDR3 is TGTGCCAGCAGCTTAGCGGGGGGACGGGGTGAAAAACTGTTTTTT. Translation: CASSLAGGRGEKLFF.

Only one count was recorded for this clone. This chain connects TRBV7-9 to TRBJ2-7; 8 nucleotides agree with TRBD2. The germline V gene encodes CDR1 SEHNR and CDR2 FQNEAQ (reference sequence). Trimming at V came to 5 bases and at J to 5 bases, leaving 2 bases not matched to a gene. CDR3 length equals 12 residues. In DNA, the CDR3 is TGTGCCAGCAGCGGGACTAGGGACGAGCAGTACTTC. Its protein is CASSGTRDEQYF.

Worth noting for this clone: Within the sample, other DNA sequences also encode this same CDR3. The genes are TRBV19 and TRBJ1-1; 7 bases are shared with TRBD1. The germline V gene has CDR1 LNHDA and CDR2 SQIVND (reference sequence). The CDR3 is made up of 14 amino acids. The trim removed 6 bases at V and 1 base at J, leaving 5 bases unmatched. The CDR3 here is CASSSYRGNTEAFF. The CDR3 nucleotides are TGTGCCAGTAGCTCTTACAGGGGGAACACTGAAGCTTTCTTT.

This clone was seen a few times. V and J are TRBV15 and TRBJ2-1; D gene uncertain. Germline V gene lookup returns CDR1 LNHNV and CDR2 YYDKDF (reference sequence). Trimming shortened V by 5 bases and J by 14 bases, and 16 bases separated the two germline ends. The CDR3 is made up of 12 amino acids. The CDR3 DNA follows: TGTGCCACCAGCTCCTCCCGGCAGGTTGAGTTCTTC. It translates to CATSSSRQVEFF.

The rearrangement uses TRBV5-6 and TRBJ1-2; the D gene is possibly TRBD1 (6 bases). Germline loops: CDR1 SGHDT, CDR2 YYEEEE. V was trimmed by 0 bases and J by 1 base, leaving 7 bases between them. The length of the CDR3 is 14 residues. In DNA, the CDR3 is TGTGCCAGCAGCTTGGCAGGGGATAACTATGGCTACACCTTC. This translates into CASSLAGDNYGYTF.

In nucleotides, the CDR3 is TGTGCCAGCAGCCGACAGGGTAACTATGGCTACACCTTC. The encoded protein is CASSRQGNYGYTF. The J gene is TRBJ1-2, the V gene TRBV5-6; 7 nucleotides match TRBD1. The CDR3 covers 13 residues. After removal of 4 bases from V and 1 base from J, the junction contained 1 base not matched to a gene. Germline CDR1 reads SGHDT; CDR2 reads YYEEEE.

The rearrangement joins TRBV5-1 to TRBJ1-1, with 9 positions matching TRBD1. CDR1 and CDR2 (germline): SGHRS, YFSETQ. V trimming: 3 bases; J trimming: 0 bases; junction bases outside the gene matches: 0. CDR3 size: 14 residues. The CDR3 bases are TGCGCCAGCAGCTGGACAGGGGTGAACACTGAAGCTTTCTTT. Its translation: CASSWTGVNTEAFF.

The J gene is TRBJ1-2, the V gene TRBV9; no firm D call. The CDR3 has 16 amino acids. From germline, CDR1 is SGDLS and CDR2 YYNGEE. V was shortened by 6 bases and J by 8 bases, with 26 bases between the two germline ends. The CDR3 DNA reads as TGTGCCAGCAACGGTCGGGGTGGCCCCGATTTCATAGGCTACACCTTC. Amino acids: CASNGRGGPDFIGYTF.

This sequence joins TRBV5-1 and TRBJ2-1; TRBD2 matches at 15 bases. CDR3 length: 15 residues. V dropped 4 bases and J dropped 11; count of bases not matched to a gene: 7. In germline, CDR1 is SGHRS, CDR2 YFSETQ. DNA for the CDR3: TGCGCCAGCAGCGGTCCCGGGACTAGCGGGGGGCAGCAGTTCTTC. Translated: CASSGPGTSGGQQFF. The variable domain in full, completed from reference TRBV5-1 and TRBJ2-1, reads KAGVTQTPRYLIKTRGQQVTLSCSPISGHRSVSWYQQTPGQGLQFLFEYFSETQRNKGNFPGRFSGRQFSNSRSEMNVSTLELGDSALYLCASSGPGTSGGQQFFGPGTRLTVL.

This rearrangement joins TRBV25-1 to TRBJ1-5; D is possibly TRBD1 (6 bases). Per germline, CDR1 MGHDK and CDR2 SYGVNS. Trimming pared 6 bases from V and 0 bases from J, leaving 18 bases between. The CDR3 consists of 17 residues. The CDR3 protein is CASSASGAQYSNQPQHF. As DNA, the CDR3 is TGTGCCAGCAGCGCCTCAGGGGCCCAATATAGCAATCAGCCCCAGCATTTT.

The rearrangement uses TRBV20-1 and TRBJ2-1, with D hard to call. This CDR3 is built from 10 residues. V was cut by 6 bases and J by 8 bases, with 8 bases left in between. The germline gives CDR1 DFQATT, CDR2 SNEGSKA (reference sequence). CDR3 nucleotide sequence: TGCAGTGCCCGTTTCTATGAGCAGTTCTTC. It codes for CSARFYEQFF.

The chain has TRBV27 and TRBJ1-2, with 8 nucleotides matching TRBD1. After removal of 3 bases from V and 4 bases from J, the junction contained 7 bases not matched to a gene. The germline V gene encodes CDR1 MNHEY and CDR2 SMNVEV (reference sequence). There are 15 residues in the CDR3. CDR3 coding DNA: TGTGCCAGCAGTTTTAGTGTGACAGGGGCCTATGGCTACACCTTC. Translation: CASSFSVTGAYGYTF.

The rearrangement links TRBV5-6 to TRBJ2-6; 9 bases line up with TRBD1. The V gene end was trimmed by 2 bases and the J gene end by 0 bases; junction bases not matched to a gene: 6. The CDR3 is made up of 18 amino acids. The V gene's germline CDR1 is SGHDT and CDR2 YYEEEE. The CDR3 bases are TGTGCCAGCAGCTTAAGGGGGACAGGGTACTCTGGGGCCAACGTCCTGACTTTC. Its translation: CASSLRGTGYSGANVLTF.

This clone was counted a single time. The V and J genes are TRBV5-1 and TRBJ2-4; 10 positions match TRBD2. The V and J ends lost 7 bases and 3 bases, in that order; junction bases with no gene match: 22. Germline values: CDR1 SGHRS, CDR2 YFSETQ. This CDR3 is 20 amino acids long. CDR3 sequence reads: CASSRGDSGGSEVVKNIQYF. Written as DNA, the CDR3 is TGCGCCAGCTCCCGGGGTGATAGCGGGGGGTCCGAGGTTGTCAAAAACATTCAGTACTTC.

The genes are TRBV7-2 and TRBJ1-2; 9 positions agree with TRBD1. CDR3 length equals 15 residues. Germline V lookup: CDR1 SGHTA, CDR2 FQGNSA. V lost 5 bases, J lost 4 bases, and 8 bases stayed unmatched. In nucleotides, the CDR3 is TGTGCCAGCAGCCCCAACGGACAGGGGTCCTATGGCTACACCTTC. Translation: CASSPNGQGSYGYTF.

This clone has just a few counts. The V call is TRBV27, the J call TRBJ2-4; 8 bases are a match to TRBD1. Germline V gene data show CDR1 as MNHEY and CDR2 as SMNVEV (reference sequence). The CDR3 totals 13 residues. V trimming: 7 bases; J trimming: 1 base; junction bases outside the gene matches: 0. The CDR3 loop reads CASTGGAKNIQYF. The CDR3 DNA sequence: TGTGCCAGCACAGGGGGCGCCAAAAACATTCAGTACTTC.

This clone appeared once. The V and J genes are TRBV5-4 and TRBJ2-6, with TRBD2 matching 15 bases. The germline V gene has CDR1 SGHNT and CDR2 YYREEE (reference sequence). The CDR3 runs to 20 residues. V dropped 1 base and J dropped 2; count of bases not matched to a gene: 7. The CDR3 DNA reads as TGTGCCAGCAGCTTGTATCTGGGACTAGCGGGGGGAACTGGGGCCAACGTCCTGACTTTC. It translates to CASSLYLGLAGGTGANVLTF.